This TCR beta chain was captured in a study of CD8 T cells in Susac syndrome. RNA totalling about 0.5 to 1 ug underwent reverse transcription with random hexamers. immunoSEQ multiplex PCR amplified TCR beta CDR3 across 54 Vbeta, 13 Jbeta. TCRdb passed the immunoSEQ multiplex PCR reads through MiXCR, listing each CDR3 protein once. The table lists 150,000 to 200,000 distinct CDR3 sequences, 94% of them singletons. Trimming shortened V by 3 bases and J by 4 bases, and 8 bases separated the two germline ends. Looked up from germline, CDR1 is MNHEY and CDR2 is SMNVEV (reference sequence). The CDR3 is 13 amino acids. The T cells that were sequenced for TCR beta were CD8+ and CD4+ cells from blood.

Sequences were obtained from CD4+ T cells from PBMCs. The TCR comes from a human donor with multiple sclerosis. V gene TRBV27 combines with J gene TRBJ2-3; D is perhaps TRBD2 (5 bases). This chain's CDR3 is CASSFRGADTQYF. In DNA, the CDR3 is TGTGCCAGCAGTTTTCGGGGTGCAGATACGCAGTATTTT.